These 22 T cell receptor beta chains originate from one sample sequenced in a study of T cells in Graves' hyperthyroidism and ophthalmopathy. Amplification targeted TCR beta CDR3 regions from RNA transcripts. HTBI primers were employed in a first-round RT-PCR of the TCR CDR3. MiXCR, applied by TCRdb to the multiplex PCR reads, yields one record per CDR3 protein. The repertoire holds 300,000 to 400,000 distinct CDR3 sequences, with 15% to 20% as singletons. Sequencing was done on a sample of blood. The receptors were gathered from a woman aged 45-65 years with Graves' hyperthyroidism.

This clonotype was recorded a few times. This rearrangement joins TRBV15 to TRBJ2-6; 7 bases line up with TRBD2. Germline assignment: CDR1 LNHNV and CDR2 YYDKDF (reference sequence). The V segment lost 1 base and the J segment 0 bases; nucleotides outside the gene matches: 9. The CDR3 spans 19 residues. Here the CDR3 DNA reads TGTGCCACCAGCAGAGGTGGGGGGGGTAGAGCCTCTGGGGCCAACGTCCTGACTTTC. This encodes CATSRGGGGRASGANVLTF.

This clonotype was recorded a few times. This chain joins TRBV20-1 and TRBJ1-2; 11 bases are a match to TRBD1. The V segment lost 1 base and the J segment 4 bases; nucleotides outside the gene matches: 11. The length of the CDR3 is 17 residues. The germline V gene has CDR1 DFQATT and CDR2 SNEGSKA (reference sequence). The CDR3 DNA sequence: TGCAGTGCTAGAGGATGGGACAGGGGGACGGGGCCCTATGGCTACACCTTC. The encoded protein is CSARGWDRGTGPYGYTF.

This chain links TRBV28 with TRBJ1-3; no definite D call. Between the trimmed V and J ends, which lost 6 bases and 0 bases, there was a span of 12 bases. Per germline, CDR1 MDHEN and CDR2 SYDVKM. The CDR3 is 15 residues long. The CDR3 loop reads CASSSSATSGNTIYF. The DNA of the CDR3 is TGTGCCAGCAGCTCGTCAGCCACCTCTGGAAACACCATATATTTT.

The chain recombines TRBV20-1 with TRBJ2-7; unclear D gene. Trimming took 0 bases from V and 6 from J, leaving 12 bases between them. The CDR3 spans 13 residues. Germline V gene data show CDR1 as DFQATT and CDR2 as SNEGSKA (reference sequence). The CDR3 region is CSARDGNRGEQYV. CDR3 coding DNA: TGCAGTGCTAGAGATGGTAATAGAGGCGAGCAGTACGTC.

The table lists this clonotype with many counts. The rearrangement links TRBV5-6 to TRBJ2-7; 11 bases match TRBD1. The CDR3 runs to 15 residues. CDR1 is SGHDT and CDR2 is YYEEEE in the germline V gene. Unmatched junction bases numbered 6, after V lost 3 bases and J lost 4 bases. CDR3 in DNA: TGTGCCAGCAGCTACGGGACAGGGGGTAGTTACGAGCAGTACGTC. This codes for CASSYGTGGSYEQYV.

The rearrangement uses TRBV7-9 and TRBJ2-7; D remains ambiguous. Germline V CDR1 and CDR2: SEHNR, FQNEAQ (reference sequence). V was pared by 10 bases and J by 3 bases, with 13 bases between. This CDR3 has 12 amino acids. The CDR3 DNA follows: TGTGCCACGGAACCGAGACTCTACGAGCAGTACTTC. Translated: CATEPRLYEQYF.

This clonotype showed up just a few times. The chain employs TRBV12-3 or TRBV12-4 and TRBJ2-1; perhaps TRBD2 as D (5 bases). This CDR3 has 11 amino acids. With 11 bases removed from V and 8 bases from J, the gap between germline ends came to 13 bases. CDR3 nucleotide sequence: TGTGCCTGCTCTAGCCTCTATGAGCAGTTCTTC. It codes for CACSSLYEQFF.

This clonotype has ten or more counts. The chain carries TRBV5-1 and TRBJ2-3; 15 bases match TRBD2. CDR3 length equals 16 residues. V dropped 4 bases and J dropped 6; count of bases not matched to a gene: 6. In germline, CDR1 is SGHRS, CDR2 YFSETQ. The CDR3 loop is CASSTTGTSGRDTQYF. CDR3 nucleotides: TGCGCCAGCAGCACCACCGGGACTAGCGGGAGGGATACGCAGTATTTT.

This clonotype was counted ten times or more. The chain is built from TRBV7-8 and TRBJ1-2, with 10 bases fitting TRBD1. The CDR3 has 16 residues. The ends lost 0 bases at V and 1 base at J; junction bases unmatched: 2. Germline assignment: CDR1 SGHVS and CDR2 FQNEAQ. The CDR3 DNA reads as TGTGCCAGCAGCTTAGCTCGGACAGGGGGTAACTATGGCTACACCTTC. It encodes CASSLARTGGNYGYTF.

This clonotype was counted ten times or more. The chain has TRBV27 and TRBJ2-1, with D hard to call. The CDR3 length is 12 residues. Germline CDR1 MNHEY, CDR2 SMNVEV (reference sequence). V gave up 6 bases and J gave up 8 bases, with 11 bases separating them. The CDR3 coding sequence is TGTGCCAGCAGCCCTTTATCGGATGAGCAGTTCTTC. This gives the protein CASSPLSDEQFF.

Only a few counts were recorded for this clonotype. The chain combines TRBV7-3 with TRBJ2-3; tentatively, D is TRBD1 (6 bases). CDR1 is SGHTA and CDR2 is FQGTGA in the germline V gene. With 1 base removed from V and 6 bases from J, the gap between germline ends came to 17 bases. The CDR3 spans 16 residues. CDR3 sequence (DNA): TGTGCCAGCAGCTTAAGCGGCGCAGGGGCGGACGATACGCAGTATTTT. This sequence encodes CASSLSGAGADDTQYF. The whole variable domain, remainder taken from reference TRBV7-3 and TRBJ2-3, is GAGVSQTPSNKVTEKGKYVELRCDPISGHTALYWYRQSLGQGPEFLIYFQGTGAADDSGLPNDRFFAVRPEGSVSTLKIQRTERGDSAVYLCASSLSGAGADDTQYFGPGTRLTVL.

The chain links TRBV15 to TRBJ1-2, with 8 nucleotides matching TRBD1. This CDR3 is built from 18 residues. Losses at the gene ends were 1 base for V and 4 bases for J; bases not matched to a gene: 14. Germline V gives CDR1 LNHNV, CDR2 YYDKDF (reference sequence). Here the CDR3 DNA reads TGTGCCACCAGCAGAGGTTACCAGGGGGCGACCCTTAGCTATGGCTACACCTTC. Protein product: CATSRGYQGATLSYGYTF.

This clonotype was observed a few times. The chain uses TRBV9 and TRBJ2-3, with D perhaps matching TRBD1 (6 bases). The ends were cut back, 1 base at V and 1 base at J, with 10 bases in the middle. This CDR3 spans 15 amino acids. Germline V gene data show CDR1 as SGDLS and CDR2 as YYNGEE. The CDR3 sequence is CASSVFHRGTDTQYF. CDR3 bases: TGTGCCAGCAGCGTATTTCACAGGGGCACAGATACGCAGTATTTT.

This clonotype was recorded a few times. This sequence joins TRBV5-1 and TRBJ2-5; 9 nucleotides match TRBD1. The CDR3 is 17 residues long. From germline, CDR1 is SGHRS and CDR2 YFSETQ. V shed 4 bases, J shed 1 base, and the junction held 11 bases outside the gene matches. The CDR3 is CASSPADRGTGQETQYF. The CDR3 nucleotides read TGCGCCAGCAGCCCAGCGGACAGGGGAACGGGCCAAGAGACCCAGTACTTC.

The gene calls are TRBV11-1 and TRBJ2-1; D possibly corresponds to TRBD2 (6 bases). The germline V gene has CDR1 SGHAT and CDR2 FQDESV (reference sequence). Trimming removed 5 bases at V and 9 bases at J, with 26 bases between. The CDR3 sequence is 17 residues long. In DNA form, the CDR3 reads TGTGCCAGCAGCCAAGGGATCCGGGACTGGGGGGACGGTGAGCAGTTCTTC. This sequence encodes CASSQGIRDWGDGEQFF.

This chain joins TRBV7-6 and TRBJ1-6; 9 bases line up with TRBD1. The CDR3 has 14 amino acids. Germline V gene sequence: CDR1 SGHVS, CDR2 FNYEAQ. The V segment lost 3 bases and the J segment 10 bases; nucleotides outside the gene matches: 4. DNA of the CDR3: TGTGCCAGCAGCTTGGACAGGGGTGTCTCACCCCTCCACTTT. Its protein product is CASSLDRGVSPLHF.

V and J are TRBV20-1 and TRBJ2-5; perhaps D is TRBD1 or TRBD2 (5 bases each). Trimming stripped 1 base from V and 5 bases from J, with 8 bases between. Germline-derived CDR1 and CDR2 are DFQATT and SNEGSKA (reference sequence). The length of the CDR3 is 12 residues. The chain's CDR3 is CSARVRGETQYF. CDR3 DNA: TGCAGTGCTAGAGTACGGGGCGAGACCCAGTACTTC.

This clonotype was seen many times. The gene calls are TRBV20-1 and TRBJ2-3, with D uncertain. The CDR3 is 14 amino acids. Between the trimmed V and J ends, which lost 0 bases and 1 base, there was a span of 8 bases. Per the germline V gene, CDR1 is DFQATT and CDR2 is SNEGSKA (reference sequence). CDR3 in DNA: TGCAGTGCTAGAGATCGTAGACGCACAGATACGCAGTATTTT. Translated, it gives CSARDRRRTDTQYF.

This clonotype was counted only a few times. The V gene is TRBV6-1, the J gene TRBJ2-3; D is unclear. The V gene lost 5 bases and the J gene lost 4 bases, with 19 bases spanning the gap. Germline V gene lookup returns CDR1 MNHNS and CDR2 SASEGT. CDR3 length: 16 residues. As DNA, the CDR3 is TGTGCCAGCAGTAGCGATTTACCACTTCCGGCAGATACGCAGTATTTT. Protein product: CASSSDLPLPADTQYF.

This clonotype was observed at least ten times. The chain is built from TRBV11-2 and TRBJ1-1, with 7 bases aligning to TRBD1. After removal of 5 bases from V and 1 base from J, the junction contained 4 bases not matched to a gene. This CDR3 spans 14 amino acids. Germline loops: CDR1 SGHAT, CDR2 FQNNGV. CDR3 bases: TGTGCCAGCAGCCTCGACAGGGCGAACACTGAAGCTTTCTTT. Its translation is CASSLDRANTEAFF.

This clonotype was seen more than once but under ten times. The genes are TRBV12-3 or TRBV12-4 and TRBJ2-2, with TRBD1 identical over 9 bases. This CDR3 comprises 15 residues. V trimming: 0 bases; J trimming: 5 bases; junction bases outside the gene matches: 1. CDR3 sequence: CASSLAGQGTGELFF. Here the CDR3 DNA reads TGTGCCAGCAGTTTAGCGGGACAGGGTACCGGGGAGCTGTTTTTT.

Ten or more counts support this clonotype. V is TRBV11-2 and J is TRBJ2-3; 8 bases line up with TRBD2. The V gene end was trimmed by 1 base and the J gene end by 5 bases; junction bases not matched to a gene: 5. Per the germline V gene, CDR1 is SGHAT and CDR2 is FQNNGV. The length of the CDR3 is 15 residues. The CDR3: CASSLGAGALDTQYF. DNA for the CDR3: TGTGCCAGCAGCTTAGGAGCGGGAGCGTTAGATACGCAGTATTTT.